These 25 T cell receptor beta chains were all obtained from the same sample, sequenced in a study of T-cell reconstitution after alpha-beta-depleted transplantation in children. Preparation of the TCRbeta library involved a method that used unique molecular identifiers. TCRdb recomputed calls from the PCR reads with MiXCR, one row per CDR3 protein. This sample has about 540,000 distinct CDR3 sequences; 18% occur once, and the top ten carry around 3.3%. Sequencing was performed on PBMCs from the stem cell graft donor, taken from the stem cell graft. Every receptor here comes from a human donor who donated a stem cell graft to a child with acute lymphoblastic leukemia.

This clonotype has only a few counts. This chain links TRBV3-1 with TRBJ1-2, with 9 bases identical to TRBD1. The germline CDR1 and CDR2 sequences are LGHDT and YNNKEL (reference sequence). The CDR3 spans 15 residues. With V trimmed by 1 base and J by 4 bases, 4 bases remained unmatched. CDR3 bases: TGTGCCAGCAGCCAAGCACAGGGGGCTGGCTATGGCTACACCTTC. It codes for CASSQAQGAGYGYTF. The whole variable domain, remainder taken from reference TRBV3-1 and TRBJ1-2, is DTAVSQTPKYLVTQMGNDKSIKCEQNLGHDTMYWYKQDSKKFLKIMFSYNNKELIINETVPNRFSPKSPDKAHLNLHINSLELGDSAVYFCASSQAQGAGYGYTFGSGTRLTVV.

The rearrangement links TRBV11-2 to TRBJ2-7, with D maybe TRBD1 (7 bases). CDR3 size: 14 residues. Trimming stripped 5 bases from V and 3 bases from J, with 14 bases between. The germline gives CDR1 SGHAT, CDR2 FQNNGV. The CDR3 bases are TGTGCCAGCAGCGCGCGGGACAGTCTCTACGAGCAGTACTTC. The encoded protein is CASSARDSLYEQYF.

This clonotype was counted between two and nine times. V usage is TRBV5-1 and J usage is TRBJ2-3; 8 nucleotides match TRBD2. This CDR3 spans 16 amino acids. CDR1 and CDR2 (germline): SGHRS, YFSETQ. The ends lost 3 bases at V and 0 bases at J; junction bases unmatched: 6. The CDR3 is CASSSGSGMSTDTQYF. The CDR3 coding sequence is TGCGCCAGCAGCTCTGGTAGCGGGATGAGCACAGATACGCAGTATTTT.

This sequence joins TRBV12-3 or TRBV12-4 and TRBJ1-1, with D unclear. The CDR3 is 15 residues long. V gave up 5 bases and J gave up 2 bases, with 15 bases separating them. CDR3 residues: CASSQDGRGNTEAFF. CDR3 coding DNA: TGTGCCAGCAGTCAGGATGGGCGGGGTAACACTGAAGCTTTCTTT.

A few counts support this clonotype. The CDR3 nucleotides read TGTGCCAGCAGCCACCGAACAGATACGCAGTATTTT. Translated: CASSHRTDTQYF. The V and J genes are TRBV27 and TRBJ2-3; D unclear. Trimming shortened V by 6 bases and J by 3 bases, and 7 bases separated the two germline ends. The CDR3 is 12 residues long. CDR1 is MNHEY and CDR2 is SMNVEV in the germline V gene (reference sequence).

The chain carries TRBV29-1 and TRBJ2-5; D is uncertain. CDR1 and CDR2 from the germline V gene are SQVTM and ANQGSEA. Trimming shortened V by 5 bases and J by 7 bases, and 8 bases separated the two germline ends. The CDR3 is 10 amino acids. The CDR3 sequence: CSVMGVTQYF. The CDR3 coding sequence is TGCAGCGTTATGGGTGTGACCCAGTACTTC.

In its sample, this clonotype was seen a few times. The chain has TRBV7-2 and TRBJ2-7, with a possible D match to TRBD1 (5 bases). The V end was cut by 5 bases, the J end by 2 bases, with 16 bases between. The germline V gene has CDR1 SGHTA and CDR2 FQGNSA. This CDR3 spans 15 amino acids. The chain's CDR3 is CASSLQDWQPYEQYF. As DNA, the CDR3 is TGTGCCAGCAGCCTACAGGATTGGCAACCCTACGAGCAGTACTTC.

This clonotype was picked up a small number of times. The CDR3 sequence is CSARSVAPGTGSTGELFF. The CDR3 bases are TGCAGTGCTAGATCTGTCGCCCCCGGGACAGGGAGCACCGGGGAGCTGTTTTTT. The J gene is TRBJ2-2, the V gene TRBV20-1; 9 bases align to TRBD1. There are 18 residues in the CDR3. V dropped 2 bases and J dropped 4; count of bases not matched to a gene: 14. Germline CDR1 and CDR2: DFQATT and SNEGSKA (reference sequence).

This clonotype was observed a few times. V is TRBV20-1 and J is TRBJ2-1; tentative D call: TRBD2 (5 bases). The CDR3 is made up of 13 amino acids. Germline V gene sequence: CDR1 DFQATT, CDR2 SNEGSKA (reference sequence). Trimming pared 6 bases from V and 5 bases from J, leaving 14 bases between. The CDR3, as DNA: TGCAGTGCCCCCCAGCGGACCCACAATGAGCAGTTCTTC. This translates into CSAPQRTHNEQFF.

This clonotype was observed a few times. The chain links TRBV5-1 to TRBJ2-1, with 8 nucleotides matching TRBD2. The V and J ends lost 4 bases and 7 bases, in that order; junction bases with no gene match: 13. The CDR3 has 16 residues. CDR1 SGHRS and CDR2 YFSETQ come from the germline V gene. The CDR3 coding sequence is TGCGCCAGCAGCACCCCAAGCGGGAGTCTCTTTAATGAGCAGTTCTTC. This translates into CASSTPSGSLFNEQFF.

V and J are TRBV19 and TRBJ2-7; D gene unclear. Trimming removed 4 bases at V and 3 bases at J, with 13 bases between. CDR1 is LNHDA, CDR2 SQIVND, per germline (reference sequence). CDR3 length: 14 residues. CDR3 nucleotide sequence: TGTGCCAGTAGTACCTCTCTGACCCGCTACGAGCAGTACTTC. It yields the protein CASSTSLTRYEQYF.

For the CDR3, the DNA is TGTGCCAGCAGTAGGCCCCCAGGGGCCAATGAGCAGTTCTTC. Protein sequence: CASSRPPGANEQFF. This chain connects TRBV12-3 or TRBV12-4 to TRBJ2-1, with D tentatively TRBD1 (6 bases). The V end was cut by 5 bases, the J end by 6 bases, with 14 bases between. The CDR3 runs to 14 residues.

The chain carries TRBV5-4 and TRBJ2-5; 9 nucleotides match TRBD1. Germline V gene sequence: CDR1 SGHNT, CDR2 YYREEE (reference sequence). Trimming took 3 bases from V and 5 from J; bases not matched to a gene: 8. The CDR3 covers 15 residues. In nucleotides, the CDR3 is TGTGCCAGCAGCTCGACAGGGGGTTCTGAGGAGACCCAGTACTTC. Protein product: CASSSTGGSEETQYF.

The chain uses TRBV20-1 and TRBJ2-3; TRBD2 matches 8 bases. The V and J ends lost 4 bases and 5 bases, in that order; junction bases with no gene match: 11. This CDR3 spans 15 amino acids. The germline V gene encodes CDR1 DFQATT and CDR2 SNEGSKA (reference sequence). For the CDR3, the DNA is TGCAGTGCTATCCCGCAGCGGGAGTTATTAGATACGCAGTATTTT. It is translated as CSAIPQRELLDTQYF.

In this sample, this clonotype turned up many times. The chain is built from TRBV7-2 and TRBJ2-1, with 8 bases matching TRBD2. Germline CDR1 and CDR2: SGHTA and FQGNSA. The trim removed 1 base at V and 3 bases at J, leaving 5 bases unmatched. The CDR3 length is 16 residues. This CDR3 reads CASSLVLAGGYNEQFF. Here the CDR3 DNA reads TGTGCCAGCAGCTTAGTACTCGCGGGAGGCTACAATGAGCAGTTCTTC. Variable domain in full (rest from reference TRBV7-2 and TRBJ2-1): GAGVSQSPSNKVTEKGKDVELRCDPISGHTALYWYRQSLGQGLEFLIYFQGNSAPDKSGLPSDRFSAERTGGSVSTLTIQRTQQEDSAVYLCASSLVLAGGYNEQFFGPGTRLTVL.

This clonotype was seen more than once but under ten times. The rearrangement links TRBV7-2 to TRBJ2-3, with a possible D match to TRBD2 (5 bases). CDR3 length: 14 amino acids. Germline V gene lookup returns CDR1 SGHTA and CDR2 FQGNSA. The V gene lost 5 bases and the J gene lost 1 base, with 10 bases spanning the gap. The CDR3 loop is CASSRTAGTDTQYF. The CDR3 coding sequence is TGTGCCAGCAGCCGGACTGCGGGCACAGATACGCAGTATTTT.

The chain combines TRBV12-3 or TRBV12-4 with TRBJ1-2; 8 bases are shared with TRBD1. The CDR3 is 14 residues long. The V segment lost 6 bases and the J segment 5 bases; nucleotides outside the gene matches: 8. The CDR3 nucleotides read TGTGCCAGCAGAGTGACAGGGGAAGGATATGGCTACACCTTC. It translates to CASRVTGEGYGYTF.

This clonotype appeared a few times. The rearrangement uses TRBV20-1 and TRBJ2-3; no reliable D call. This CDR3 is 14 amino acids long. CDR1 and CDR2 (germline): DFQATT, SNEGSKA (reference sequence). Trimming took 0 bases from V and 6 from J, leaving 13 bases between them. The CDR3 nucleotides are TGCAGTGCTAGAGATCACGGGTCAGAGGATACGCAGTATTTT. Protein: CSARDHGSEDTQYF.

This chain uses TRBV27 with TRBJ1-1; D gene unclear. The CDR3 spans 14 residues. Germline V gene sequence: CDR1 MNHEY, CDR2 SMNVEV (reference sequence). Trimming pared 5 bases from V and 0 bases from J, leaving 10 bases between. The CDR3 sequence is CASSRPNVNTEAFF. The CDR3 nucleotides are TGTGCCAGCAGTCGACCGAACGTGAACACTGAAGCTTTCTTT.

This chain joins TRBV2 and TRBJ1-2; D uncertain. The CDR3 has 15 residues. Germline CDR1 is SNHLY and CDR2 is FYNNEI. Trimming shortened V by 3 bases and J by 0 bases, and 11 bases separated the two germline ends. The CDR3 loop reads CASSDVRVSNYGYTF. DNA for the CDR3: TGTGCCAGCAGTGACGTACGCGTATCTAACTATGGCTACACCTTC.

This clonotype was seen a handful of times. The chain couples TRBV6-5 to TRBJ2-7; 10 bases are a match to TRBD1. Germline V lookup: CDR1 MNHEY, CDR2 SVGAGI. The junction had 2 bases not matched to a gene; V was cut back by 0 bases and J by 3 bases. The length of the CDR3 is 15 residues. CDR3 nucleotide sequence: TGTGCCAGCAGTTACTCGGGGACAGGGGTCTACGAGCAGTACTTC. Its protein product is CASSYSGTGVYEQYF.

The chain carries TRBV9 and TRBJ2-1; the match to TRBD2 covers 10 bases. The CDR3 totals 17 residues. V was pared by 3 bases and J by 0 bases, with 6 bases of the junction left unmatched. Germline loops: CDR1 SGDLS, CDR2 YYNGEE. The CDR3 DNA reads TGTGCCAGCAGCGCTCGACTAGCGGGCGCCTCCTACAATGAGCAGTTCTTC. It specifies CASSARLAGASYNEQFF.

V is TRBV27 and J is TRBJ2-1; 14 nucleotides align to TRBD2. The V segment lost 0 bases and the J segment 6 bases; nucleotides outside the gene matches: 7. The germline CDR1 and CDR2 sequences are MNHEY and SMNVEV (reference sequence). This CDR3 has 18 amino acids. The CDR3 is CASSLSTGLAGGGNEQFF. The CDR3, as DNA: TGTGCCAGCAGTTTATCGACCGGACTAGCGGGAGGAGGCAATGAGCAGTTCTTC.

This clonotype has a single count. This chain links TRBV29-1 with TRBJ2-2; D ambiguous. CDR1 is SQVTM, CDR2 ANQGSEA, per germline. The length of the CDR3 is 13 residues. Trimming cost V 1 base and J 6 bases, with 9 bases left between them. The CDR3 DNA follows: TGCAGCGTTGAAGCCCTTCCTCCCGGGGAGCTGTTTTTT. Its translation is CSVEALPPGELFF.

As for this clonotype: One end of the junction varies from germline; a read error may be responsible. J is TRBJ2-3 and V is TRBV5-1; 8 bases agree with TRBD2. The germline CDR1 and CDR2 sequences are SGHRS and YFSETQ. The CDR3 totals 15 residues. CDR3 loop: CASSLGGLVRDTRYF. The CDR3 DNA sequence: TGCGCCAGCAGCTTGGGGGGACTAGTAAGAGATACGCGGTATTTT.